This T cell receptor (beta chain) was found in a study of T cells in Graves' hyperthyroidism and ophthalmopathy. Study as a whole: Peripheral blood samples were taken at initial diagnosis, prior to any treatment.

The table lists this clonotype with many counts. Antigen specificity is unknown. CDR1 is ENHRY and CDR2 is SYGVKD in the germline V gene. The CDR3 has 15 amino acids. V dropped 6 bases and J dropped 2; count of bases not matched to a gene: 7. The investigators amplified TCR beta CDR3 regions from RNA transcripts. With the HTBI primer set, the TCR CDR3 went through a first round of RT-PCR. TCRdb re-called the multiplex PCR reads through MiXCR, storing one row per CDR3 protein. The repertoire holds about 500,000 distinct CDR3 sequences, with around 17% as singletons. General study results and limits: Most expanded thyroid clonotypes above 0.001 also appeared in blood.

No ophthalmopathy progression within 18 months constituted stable Graves' hyperthyroidism. V usage is TRBV10-3 and J usage is TRBJ2-3; 8 bases map to TRBD2. This TCR came from a woman aged 18-30 years with Graves' hyperthyroidism. The source material was blood. The CDR3 DNA follows: TGTGCCATCAGACAGACTAGCGACCCCACAGATACGCAGTATTTT. It codes for CAIRQTSDPTDTQYF.